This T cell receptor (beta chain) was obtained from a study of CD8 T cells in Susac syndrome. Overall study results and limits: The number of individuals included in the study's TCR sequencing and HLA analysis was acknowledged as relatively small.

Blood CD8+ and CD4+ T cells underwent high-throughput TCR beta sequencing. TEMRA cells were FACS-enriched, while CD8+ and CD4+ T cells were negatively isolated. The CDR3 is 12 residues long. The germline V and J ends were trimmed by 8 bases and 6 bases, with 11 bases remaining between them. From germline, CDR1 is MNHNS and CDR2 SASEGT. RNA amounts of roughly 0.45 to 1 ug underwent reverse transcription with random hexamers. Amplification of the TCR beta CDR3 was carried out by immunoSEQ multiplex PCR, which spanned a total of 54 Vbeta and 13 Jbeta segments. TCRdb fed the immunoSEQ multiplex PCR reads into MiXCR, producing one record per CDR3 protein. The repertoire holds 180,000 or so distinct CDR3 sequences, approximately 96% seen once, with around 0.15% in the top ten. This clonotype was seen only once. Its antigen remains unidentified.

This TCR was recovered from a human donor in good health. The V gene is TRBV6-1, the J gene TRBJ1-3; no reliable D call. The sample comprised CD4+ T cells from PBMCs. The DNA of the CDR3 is TGTGCCAGCCAGGAGGTGTTAAACACCATATATTTT. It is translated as CASQEVLNTIYF.